This T cell receptor beta chain was found in a study of T cell responses to AZD1222 COVID-19 vaccine. A word on this clone: Its specificity is not known.

The CDR3 sequence is 13 residues long. With 3 bases clipped from V and 7 bases from J, the junction kept 5 bases outside the gene matches. CDR1 is SGHTA and CDR2 is FQGTGA in the germline V gene. Profiling relied on immunoSEQ multiplex PCR, and the TCRdb table lists in-frame clones only, not all of them. The sample lists approximately 100,000 clones, more than 70% seen once, with 1.4% in the top ten. Findings and limits, study-wide: CD4 TCRs linked to vaccination spanned spike, dominating at 160-218 and 743-854. Two AZD1222 administrations were followed by greater Spike-specific TCR breadth and depth. Baseline seropositives among AZD1222 recipients totaled only 6 or 7. Unmutated variant regions are reportedly the target of nearly half of TCRs that are spike-specific.

This sequence was found in an adult in good health. The genes are TRBV7-3 and TRBJ2-5; 7 bases fit TRBD1. Source: peripheral blood, taken on day 0 of AZD1222 vaccination. The CDR3 sequence is CASSFDRAGTQYF. In nucleotides, the CDR3 is TGTGCCAGCAGCTTCGACAGGGCCGGGACCCAGTACTTC.